These T cell receptor beta chains were read from a single sample in a study of tumor-infiltrating lymphocytes in glioblastoma multiforme. TCRdb reprocessed the multiplex PCR reads with MiXCR, giving one entry per CDR3 protein. The repertoire holds approximately 9,600 distinct CDR3 sequences, 67% seen once, with less than 65% in the top ten. The sequenced sample was brain tumor tissue. The receptors stem from a male donor with glioblastoma. Each CDR3 is given with its conserved first and last residue. Each record gives: V gene, J gene, D gene, clone size, CDR3 DNA, CDR3 protein. D genes are given only for firm matches. The size of a clone is reported for some rows only, either as once, few or many, or as a class for expanded clones.

v_call: TRBV5-5; j_call: TRBJ1-5; d_call: -; clone_size: -; cdr3_nt: TGTGCCAGCAGCTTGTGGGGGATAGGCAATCAGCCCCAGCATTTT; cdr3_aa: CASSLWGIGNQPQHF
v_call: TRBV29-1; j_call: TRBJ2-5; d_call: -; clone_size: few; cdr3_nt: TGCAGCGGCCATGACGGGGGGACCCAGTACTTC; cdr3_aa: CSGHDGGTQYF
v_call: TRBV7-9; j_call: TRBJ2-1; d_call: TRBD2; clone_size: many; cdr3_nt: TGTGCCAGCAGCTTAGCGGGAGGGAATGAGCAGTTCTTC; cdr3_aa: CASSLAGGNEQFF
v_call: TRBV20-1; j_call: TRBJ1-1; d_call: -; clone_size: few; cdr3_nt: TGCAGTGCTGACTACCTCGATGAAGCTTTCTTT; cdr3_aa: CSADYLDEAFF
v_call: TRBV11-2; j_call: TRBJ2-7; d_call: -; clone_size: -; cdr3_nt: TGTGCCAACAGCTTCTCTAGCCAAGCACTATACGAGCTGTACTTC; cdr3_aa: CANSFSSQALYELYF
v_call: TRBV29-1; j_call: TRBJ2-7; d_call: -; clone_size: -; cdr3_nt: TGCAGCGTTCACGGCGGTGGGTCGGGGTCCTACGGGCAGTACTTC; cdr3_aa: CSVHGGGSGSYGQYF
v_call: TRBV6-5; j_call: TRBJ2-7; d_call: TRBD1; clone_size: few; cdr3_nt: TGTGCCAGCAGCTCCGACAGGGTCTCCTACGAGCAGTGCTTC; cdr3_aa: CASSSDRVSYEQCF
v_call: TRBV5-1; j_call: TRBJ1-1; d_call: -; clone_size: -; cdr3_nt: TGCGCCAGCAGCCTGGACGGGAACGCTGAAGCTTTCTTT; cdr3_aa: CASSLDGNAEAFF
v_call: TRBV9; j_call: TRBJ2-3; d_call: -; clone_size: -; cdr3_nt: TGTGCCAGCAGCGTCGAGGGCGCAGATACGCCGTATTTT; cdr3_aa: CASSVEGADTPYF
v_call: TRBV6-2/TRBV6-3; j_call: TRBJ2-1; d_call: -; clone_size: -; cdr3_nt: TGTGCCAGCAGTTACCCGAGGGCCGCCAATGAGCAGTTCTTC; cdr3_aa: CASSYPRAANEQFF
v_call: TRBV5-4; j_call: TRBJ2-1; d_call: TRBD2; clone_size: -; cdr3_nt: TGTGCCGGCAGCTTGAGGCTAGCGGGGGGTGAGCGGTTCTTC; cdr3_aa: CAGSLRLAGGERFF
v_call: TRBV11-2; j_call: TRBJ2-1; d_call: -; clone_size: few; cdr3_nt: TGTGCCAGCAGCTTAGCCCTTCGGCAAAGCTCCTACAATGAGCAGTTCTTC; cdr3_aa: CASSLALRQSSYNEQFF
v_call: TRBV7-8; j_call: TRBJ2-2; d_call: TRBD2; clone_size: -; cdr3_nt: TGTGCCAGCAGCTTAGTGGCTAGCGGGAGGTCCGGGGAGCTATTTTTT; cdr3_aa: CASSLVASGRSGELFF
v_call: TRBV7-9; j_call: TRBJ2-7; d_call: -; clone_size: many; cdr3_nt: TGTGCCAGCAGCCTACAGGGTGGCGAGCAGCACTTC; cdr3_aa: CASSLQGGEQHF
v_call: TRBV10-1; j_call: TRBJ2-7; d_call: -; clone_size: -; cdr3_nt: TGCGCCAGCAGTGCCAATCCGATGGGGGAGCAGTACTTC; cdr3_aa: CASSANPMGEQYF
v_call: TRBV11-2; j_call: TRBJ2-3; d_call: -; clone_size: -; cdr3_nt: TGTGCCGTCATCTGCCGGGCTCAGAAGGGAGATACGCAGTATTTT; cdr3_aa: CAVICRAQKGDTQYF
v_call: TRBV6-5; j_call: TRBJ1-1; d_call: -; clone_size: -; cdr3_nt: TGTGCCAGCAGTTACTCGGCGGACCTGAACACTGAAGCTTTCTTC; cdr3_aa: CASSYSADLNTEAFF
v_call: TRBV20-1; j_call: TRBJ2-1; d_call: -; clone_size: few; cdr3_nt: TGCAGTGCTAGAGATAAGAAAAACTACAATGAGCAGTTCTTC; cdr3_aa: CSARDKKNYNEQFF
v_call: TRBV29-1; j_call: TRBJ2-3; d_call: TRBD2; clone_size: -; cdr3_nt: TGCAGCGTTGAATTATCCGGGGGGGGAGATACGCAGTATTTT; cdr3_aa: CSVELSGGGDTQYF
v_call: TRBV11-2; j_call: TRBJ2-3; d_call: TRBD2; clone_size: -; cdr3_nt: TGTGCCAGCAGCTTACTGGCGGGGGAAGATACGCAGTGTTTC; cdr3_aa: CASSLLAGEDTQCF
v_call: TRBV11-1; j_call: TRBJ2-3; d_call: -; clone_size: large; cdr3_nt: TGTGCCAGCAGCTTAGGGCGGGTTACAGATACGCAGTATTTT; cdr3_aa: CASSLGRVTDTQYF
v_call: TRBV4-1; j_call: TRBJ2-1; d_call: TRBD1; clone_size: -; cdr3_nt: TGCGCCAGCAGCCACAGGGGGCCCTACAATGAGCAGTTCTTC; cdr3_aa: CASSHRGPYNEQFF
v_call: TRBV6-2/TRBV6-3; j_call: TRBJ1-2; d_call: -; clone_size: once; cdr3_nt: TGTGCCAGCAGACGCGACCCGGCAGGCAGCTACACCTTC; cdr3_aa: CASRRDPAGSYTF
v_call: TRBV6-1; j_call: TRBJ1-1; d_call: -; clone_size: few; cdr3_nt: TGTGCCAGCAGTGATCTACAGAAAAGCACTGAAGCTTTCTTT; cdr3_aa: CASSDLQKSTEAFF
v_call: TRBV6-1; j_call: TRBJ2-5; d_call: TRBD2; clone_size: -; cdr3_nt: TGTGTCAGCAGCCATATAACGGGACTAGCGGTGTCCCAGTACTTC; cdr3_aa: CVSSHITGLAVSQYF
v_call: TRBV4-1; j_call: TRBJ2-2; d_call: TRBD2; clone_size: -; cdr3_nt: TGCGCCAGCAGCCAAGATTGGCCAGCGGGGGTCACCGGGGAGCTGTTTTTT; cdr3_aa: CASSQDWPAGVTGELFF
v_call: TRBV20-1; j_call: TRBJ2-1; d_call: -; clone_size: -; cdr3_nt: TGCAGTGCCCCCGGGGCGGTAACTCGCCACAACGAGCAGTTCTTC; cdr3_aa: CSAPGAVTRHNEQFF
v_call: TRBV29-1; j_call: TRBJ1-2; d_call: -; clone_size: few; cdr3_nt: TGCAGCGTTGAAGAAATGGAGGCTATCTATGGCTACACCTTC; cdr3_aa: CSVEEMEAIYGYTF
v_call: TRBV11-1; j_call: TRBJ2-3; d_call: -; clone_size: -; cdr3_nt: TGTGCGAGCAGCTTAGGGCGCCAGCGGACTAGCACAGATACGCAGTATTTT; cdr3_aa: CASSLGRQRTSTDTQYF
v_call: TRBV28; j_call: TRBJ1-6; d_call: -; clone_size: many; cdr3_nt: TGTGCCAGCAGTTTATGGGGGAGTAAGTCACCCCTCCACTTT; cdr3_aa: CASSLWGSKSPLHF
v_call: TRBV5-6; j_call: TRBJ1-1; d_call: -; clone_size: -; cdr3_nt: TGTGCCAGCAGCCCGTATGGGGGGGGCGTTCGAACTGAAGCTTTCTTT; cdr3_aa: CASSPYGGGVRTEAFF
v_call: TRBV6-1; j_call: TRBJ1-1; d_call: -; clone_size: once; cdr3_nt: TGTGCAAGTACCATCCCTTTGTTGAACACTGAAGCTTTATTT; cdr3_aa: CASTIPLLNTEALF
v_call: TRBV29-1; j_call: TRBJ2-1; d_call: -; clone_size: -; cdr3_nt: TGCAGCGAATTAACTCTCTCCGCCACCTACAGTGAGCAGTTCTTC; cdr3_aa: CSELTLSATYSEQFF
v_call: TRBV20-1; j_call: TRBJ1-6; d_call: -; clone_size: once; cdr3_nt: TGCAGTGCTAGGATTGATTCACCCCTCCACTTT; cdr3_aa: CSARIDSPLHF